This TCR beta chain stems from a study of blood T cell repertoires in COVID-19. For the study at large: Donors in the United States, Italy and Spain gave samples during acute or convalescent COVID-19.

Per the original methods: Reference gene primer amplification yielded estimated nucleated cell counts. TCRdb's table, derived via immunoSEQ multiplex PCR, lists solely in-frame clones and lacks some. V and J calls and clone size are copied from that table; D and trimming were computed from the DNA. This table holds 300,000 to 450,000 clones, 88% found once. The CDR3 spans 13 residues. Germline CDR1 reads SQVTM; CDR2 reads ANQGSEA. Trimming took 4 bases from V and 4 from J, leaving 13 bases between them. Source material: PBMCs or T cells enriched from blood (not recorded which). The receptor's source is a woman between 18 and 30 years old who had recovered from COVID-19. V is TRBV29-1 and J is TRBJ1-1; D remains ambiguous. The CDR3, as DNA: TGCAGCGTTGTATTCCCGGAGGGCACTGAAGCTTTCTTT. Translating gives CSVVFPEGTEAFF.